The source of this T cell receptor (beta chain) is a study of T cell responses to AZD1222 COVID-19 vaccine (dated by TCRdb to the early 2020s). Regarding the study in general: AZD1222 recipients with second doses at about 4 weeks or about 12 weeks were pooled, because spike-specific TCR depth and breadth did not differ between schedules. A total of about 230 trial participants underwent TCR sequencing, of whom roughly 210 received two doses of AZD1222 and some 26 received two doses of the MenACWY control vaccine. Trial participants were enrolled by age into subgroups of 18-55, 56-69 and 70-plus years, and about 150, 27 and 61 TCR-sequenced participants, respectively, were included in these subgroups.

Trimming leaves V shorter by 10 bases and J shorter by 5 bases, with the junction holding 10 bases beyond the gene matches. CDR1 and CDR2 were assigned from the germline V gene (reference sequence) as LNHDA and SQIVND. Inclusive of the bounding cysteine and phenylalanine, the CDR3 is 14 residues long. The DNA shown is the 42-base CDR3, in frame from base 1. The CDR3 regions of human TCRbeta chains were subjected to immunosequencing. The paper's data handling went like this. Repertoire TCRs were matched against a reference library of SARS-CoV-2-specific TCRs generated with the MIRA antigen-specificity platform. Breadth was defined as the fraction of unique TCRs that were SARS-CoV-2-associated, and depth was defined as the fraction of total T cells that were SARS-CoV-2-associated. Using the MIRA data, each spike-specific TCR was mapped to the spike region that the TCR reacts to and placed in a CD4 or CD8 class. Log10-transformed breadth and depth values were compared by one-way ANOVA with Sidak's multiple comparisons tests. TCRdb provides this immuneACCESS table in a form limited to in-frame rearrangements. Some clones are lacking; in checked studies, under half of them reflect an unresolved V gene, and why the rest are absent is not known. Clone size and the V and J calls come from that table; the DNA yielded D and trimming. The sample includes about 180,000 clones, with 85% to 90% observed a single time. The ten largest clones add up to 1.5% to 2% of the sample.

Results the study describes overall, beyond this receptor: Most participants were white British and females outnumbered males, and the authors suggested that clonal diversity may have been underestimated. Only six AZD1222 recipients were SARS-CoV-2 seropositive at baseline, limiting conclusions about previously exposed vaccinees. The 56-69-year group was small, and its depth increase did not reach significance, likely because of low power. Vaccine-associated CD4 TCRs spanned the whole spike protein, with dominant responses in regions 160-218 and 743-854. After two AZD1222 doses, both the breadth and the depth of spike-specific TCRs were significantly higher than at day 0 and than in MenACWY recipients. Because no samples from the day 14 peak response were available, repertoires could be characterized only after the peak T cell response. Reportedly, almost half of the unique spike-specific TCRs recognized epitopes lying outside the regions that are mutated in the B.1.351 and B.1.1.7 variants.

Comment on this clone: The clone's antigen remains unknown. No much larger clone exists at a distance of one base, and base qualities are not known.

The sample's time point label, in plain terms: baseline before first vaccination. Vaccinee samples came from UK trials COV001 and COV002, including a single-blind randomized controlled phase 2/3 trial of AZD1222 (ChAdOx1 nCoV-19) in healthy adults. For TCRbeta chain sequencing, PBMC samples were collected from trial participants at day 0 and at day 28 after the second dose. The sequences come from peripheral blood, collected on day 0 of AZD1222 vaccination. This TCR was sampled from an adult in good health. This chain is built from TRBV19 and TRBJ1-4; 7 nucleotides in the junction match TRBD1. The nucleotide sequence is TGTGCCACCAAACGAGGGACAGCAAATGAAAAACTGTTTTTT. This codes for CATKRGTANEKLFF.